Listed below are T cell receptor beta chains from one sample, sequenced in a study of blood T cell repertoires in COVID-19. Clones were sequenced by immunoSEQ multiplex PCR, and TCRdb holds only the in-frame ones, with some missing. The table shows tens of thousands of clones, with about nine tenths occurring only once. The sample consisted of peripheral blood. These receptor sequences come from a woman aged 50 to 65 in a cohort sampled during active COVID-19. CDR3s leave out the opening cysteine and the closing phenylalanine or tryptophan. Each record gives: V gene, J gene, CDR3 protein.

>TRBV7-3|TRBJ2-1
ASSSGTGLNEQF
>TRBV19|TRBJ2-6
ASSPIGSSGANVLT
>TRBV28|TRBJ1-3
ASLSPRGGNTIY
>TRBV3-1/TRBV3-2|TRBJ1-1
ASSPTGQGVTEAF
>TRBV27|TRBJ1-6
ASRGITTIKMPNSPLH
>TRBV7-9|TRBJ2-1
ASSLGTGVLTEQF
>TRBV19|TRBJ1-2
ASSIYTGRQYGYT
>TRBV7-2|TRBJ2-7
ASSPPHITRGDEQY
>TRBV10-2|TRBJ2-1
ASSSSDPEINNEQF
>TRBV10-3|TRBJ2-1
AISDGTSAYNEQF
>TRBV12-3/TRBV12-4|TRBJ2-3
ASSIRGVEY
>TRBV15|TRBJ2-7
ATSRAKGLADYEQY
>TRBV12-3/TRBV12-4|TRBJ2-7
ASSLTVSYEQY
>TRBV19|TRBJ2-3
ASSKQGTDTQY
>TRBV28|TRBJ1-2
ASSSHRGHSYGYT
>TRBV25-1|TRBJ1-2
ATETGRYGYT